The 25 T cell receptor beta chains in this list originate from one sample, sequenced in a study of spatial heterogeneity in lung cancer. Time point noted: sample taken at primary tumor resection. These TCRs are of unknown antigen specificity. TCRdb analysed the 5' RACE reads with MiXCR anew, one entry per CDR3 protein. The table records approximately 2,500 distinct CDR3 sequences, about 8.8% of them present only once. The study's findings and limits: The study found that expanded intratumoral alpha and beta TCR counts tracked tumor mutation counts.

The source material was lung tumor tissue, sampled at surgery. The origin of the receptors is a male donor with early-stage non-small cell lung cancer.

The gene calls are TRBV6-5 and TRBJ1-1; 8 bases map to TRBD1. With 6 bases clipped from V and 4 bases from J, the junction kept 4 bases outside the gene matches. Germline V gene lookup returns CDR1 MNHEY and CDR2 SVGAGI. This CDR3 region has 13 residues. CDR3 protein: CASRGQGFTEAFF. The CDR3 DNA reads as TGTGCCAGCAGAGGACAGGGATTCACTGAAGCTTTCTTT.

This clonotype is medium-sized within its sample. The J gene is TRBJ2-3, the V gene TRBV5-6; 7 positions agree with TRBD2. Germline values: CDR1 SGHDT, CDR2 YYEEEE. CDR3 length equals 16 residues. V was pared by 0 bases and J by 2 bases, with 6 bases of the junction left unmatched. For the CDR3, the DNA is TGTGCCAGCAGCTTGGGAACCGGGGGGAACACAGATACGCAGTATTTT. Translation gives CASSLGTGGNTDTQYF.

This clonotype was seen a handful of times. This chain joins TRBV18 and TRBJ2-7; 7 nucleotides match TRBD1. The V gene end was trimmed by 3 bases and the J gene end by 1 base; junction bases not matched to a gene: 0. The germline CDR1 and CDR2 sequences are KGHSH and LQKENI. The CDR3 loop spans 13 amino acids. The CDR3 reads CASSPTGSYEQYF. As DNA, the CDR3 is TGTGCCAGCTCACCGACAGGGTCCTACGAGCAGTACTTC.

This clonotype counts as hyperexpanded. The gene calls are TRBV28 and TRBJ1-5, with D tentatively TRBD1 (5 bases). The germline gives CDR1 MDHEN, CDR2 SYDVKM. V was trimmed by 7 bases and J by 2 bases, leaving 9 bases between them. The CDR3 covers 13 residues. CDR3 DNA: TGTGCCAGCACCCGGGACGGCAATCAGCCCCAGCATTTT. The encoded protein is CASTRDGNQPQHF. Variable domain in full (rest from reference TRBV28 and TRBJ1-5): DVKVTQSSRYLVKRTGEKVFLECVQDMDHENMFWYRQDPGLGLRLIYFSYDVKMKEKGDIPEGYSVSREKKERFSLILESASTNQTSMYLCASTRDGNQPQHFGDGTRLSIL.

The chain recombines TRBV5-1 with TRBJ2-3; 11 nucleotides align to TRBD2. The CDR3 covers 16 residues. CDR1 and CDR2 from the germline V gene are SGHRS and YFSETQ. Trimming took 2 bases from V and 2 from J; bases not matched to a gene: 4. Here the CDR3 DNA reads TGCGCCAGCAGCTTTAGCGGGGGGGTCAACACAGATACGCAGTATTTT. Its translation is CASSFSGGVNTDTQYF.

By proportion, this clonotype is medium-sized. The V call is TRBV6-2 or TRBV6-3, the J call TRBJ2-3, with TRBD2 identical over 13 bases. The V segment lost 4 bases and the J segment 3 bases; nucleotides outside the gene matches: 10. Germline values: CDR1 MNHEY, CDR2 SVGEGT. The CDR3 runs 18 residues. Here the CDR3 reads CASSSLLGLAGDTDTQYF. CDR3 DNA: TGTGCCAGCAGTTCTTTACTCGGACTAGCGGGGGATACAGATACGCAGTATTTT.

By proportion, this clonotype is medium-sized (0.01 to 0.1%). The chain uses TRBV7-9 and TRBJ1-5, with unresolved D. This CDR3 contains 13 residues. The germline CDR1 and CDR2 sequences are SEHNR and FQNEAQ (reference sequence). V was trimmed by 2 bases and J by 0 bases, leaving 2 bases between them. CDR3 sequence reads: CASSLNSNQPQHF. The CDR3 nucleotides are TGTGCCAGCAGCTTAAATAGCAATCAGCCCCAGCATTTT.

This clonotype was detected only a few times. The V gene is TRBV5-1, the J gene TRBJ2-2; D gene uncertain. Trimming left V 0 bases short and J 8 bases short, with 11 bases between. Per germline, CDR1 SGHRS and CDR2 YFSETQ. This CDR3 contains 14 residues. Here the CDR3 DNA reads TGCGCCAGCAGCTTGGTAGGGCAGCCTGGGGAGCTGTTTTTT. Translation: CASSLVGQPGELFF.

This clonotype is judged medium-sized. V is TRBV2 and J is TRBJ2-7, with a possible D match to TRBD1 (5 bases). The CDR3 totals 13 residues. Per the germline V gene, CDR1 is SNHLY and CDR2 is FYNNEI. The germline V and J ends were trimmed by 6 bases and 0 bases, with 9 bases remaining between them. CDR3 sequence reads: CASRGRRSYEQYF. The CDR3 DNA reads TGTGCCAGCAGGGGGCGGCGCTCCTACGAGCAGTACTTC.

Sample share makes this clonotype medium-sized (0.01 to 0.1%). The genes are TRBV28 and TRBJ2-1, with 11 bases fitting TRBD1. The V gene end was trimmed by 5 bases and the J gene end by 7 bases; junction bases not matched to a gene: 10. The CDR3 consists of 16 residues. Germline V gene sequence: CDR1 MDHEN, CDR2 SYDVKM. As DNA, the CDR3 is TGTGCCAGCAGTCCGCCTGGACAGGGGGCGGTTAATGAGCAGTTCTTC. This gives the protein CASSPPGQGAVNEQFF.

This clonotype ranks as medium-sized. The J gene is TRBJ2-1, the V gene TRBV6-2 or TRBV6-3, with a possible D match to TRBD2 (6 bases). The CDR3 sequence is 11 residues long. The V gene's germline CDR1 is MNHEY and CDR2 SVGEGT. Trimming shortened V by 4 bases and J by 10 bases, and 8 bases separated the two germline ends. CDR3 amino acids: CASSSAGEQFF. CDR3 DNA: TGTGCCAGCAGTTCGGCGGGGGAGCAGTTCTTC.

This clonotype is deemed medium-sized. The chain joins TRBV28 to TRBJ1-2; no clear D. V gave up 10 bases and J gave up 4 bases, with 13 bases separating them. Germline loops: CDR1 MDHEN, CDR2 SYDVKM. The CDR3 length is 12 residues. The CDR3 region is CAIRLPGYGYTF. The DNA for the CDR3 is TGTGCCATTCGCCTTCCAGGCTATGGCTACACCTTC.

Relative to its sample, this clonotype is medium-sized. The rearrangement joins TRBV20-1 to TRBJ1-5, with D possibly being TRBD1 (5 bases). The germline V gene encodes CDR1 DFQATT and CDR2 SNEGSKA (reference sequence). This CDR3 has 15 amino acids. Deletions cut 7 bases from V and 3 bases from J, with 19 bases between. In DNA form, the CDR3 reads TGCAGTGTCACGGTTGGGGGTACGGTCAATCAGCCCCAGCATTTT. Translation gives CSVTVGGTVNQPQHF.

This clonotype was counted only a few times. The V and J genes are TRBV28 and TRBJ2-7; 9 nucleotides align to TRBD2. This CDR3 is 15 amino acids long. The V gene's germline CDR1 is MDHEN and CDR2 SYDVKM. V lost 7 bases to trimming and J lost 7 bases; unmatched junction nucleotides: 14. The CDR3 nucleotides are TGTGCCAGCAACATTGGAGTGGCGGGAGGGCCTGAGCAGTACTTC. Its protein product is CASNIGVAGGPEQYF. Using reference TRBV28 and TRBJ2-7 for the parts outside the CDR3, the full variable domain is DVKVTQSSRYLVKRTGEKVFLECVQDMDHENMFWYRQDPGLGLRLIYFSYDVKMKEKGDIPEGYSVSREKKERFSLILESASTNQTSMYLCASNIGVAGGPEQYFGPGTRLTVT.

V is TRBV7-3 and J is TRBJ2-6; a weak D match, TRBD1 (6 bases). Germline V lookup: CDR1 SGHTA, CDR2 FQGTGA. The CDR3 is 13 residues long. The V end lost 7 bases, the J end lost 2 bases, and 6 bases lay between the germline ends. This CDR3 is CASKGAGANVLTF. The CDR3 bases are TGTGCCAGCAAGGGGGCTGGGGCCAACGTCCTGACTTTC.

By share, this clonotype counts as medium-sized. The chain carries TRBV6-5 and TRBJ2-1; D is unclear. The CDR3 runs 14 residues. The germline V gene encodes CDR1 MNHEY and CDR2 SVGAGI. Trimming stripped 2 bases from V and 7 bases from J, with 12 bases between. The CDR3 DNA reads TGTGCCAGCAGTTACGGCAGGCCGGGTAATGAGCAGTTCTTC. Its protein is CASSYGRPGNEQFF.

This clonotype is categorized as medium-sized. The CDR3 reads CASLADTYEQYF. DNA of the CDR3: TGCGCCAGCCTAGCGGACACCTACGAGCAGTACTTC. V gene TRBV10-2 combines with J gene TRBJ2-7; 7 nucleotides align to TRBD2. Trimming cost V 8 bases and J 2 bases; bases outside gene matches: 3. CDR1 and CDR2 (germline): WSHSY, SAAADI. The CDR3 loop spans 12 amino acids.

Within the sample, this clonotype is medium-sized. The chain uses TRBV20-1 and TRBJ2-1; the D is unclear. The germline V gene encodes CDR1 DFQATT and CDR2 SNEGSKA (reference sequence). Trimming stripped 2 bases from V and 2 bases from J, with 13 bases between. This CDR3 spans 15 amino acids. CDR3 loop: CSARMVAATYNEQFF. The CDR3, as DNA: TGCAGTGCTAGAATGGTGGCTGCTACCTACAATGAGCAGTTCTTC.

The chain uses TRBV4-3 and TRBJ1-3; D is unclear. Germline V gene lookup returns CDR1 LGHNA and CDR2 YSLEER. V was cut by 1 base and J by 1 base, with 8 bases left in between. The CDR3 covers 15 residues. CDR3 coding DNA: TGCGCCAGCAGCCAAGTCTCAGCTTCTGGAAACACCATATATTTT. Amino acids: CASSQVSASGNTIYF.

In its sample, this clonotype is medium-sized. The rearrangement uses TRBV28 and TRBJ1-2; TRBD1 matches at 7 bases. V gave up 6 bases and J gave up 4 bases; unmatched junction bases: 11. From germline, CDR1 is MDHEN and CDR2 SYDVKM. The CDR3 spans 15 residues. In DNA, the CDR3 is TGTGCCAGCAGCCCAATAGACAGGGATAGCTATGGCTACACCTTC. Translation: CASSPIDRDSYGYTF.

In this sample, this clonotype is medium-sized. The V gene is TRBV29-1, the J gene TRBJ2-7, with TRBD1 matching 7 bases. This CDR3 has 12 amino acids. V trimming: 3 bases; J trimming: 7 bases; junction bases outside the gene matches: 6. Germline V gene lookup returns CDR1 SQVTM and CDR2 ANQGSEA. CDR3 amino acids: CSVEGDSVEQYF. CDR3 bases: TGCAGCGTTGAGGGGGACAGCGTGGAGCAGTACTTC.

This clonotype is deemed medium-sized. This sequence joins TRBV7-2 and TRBJ2-1; 15 bases line up with TRBD2. This CDR3 region has 17 residues. CDR1 SGHTA and CDR2 FQGNSA come from the germline V gene. Trimming took 3 bases from V and 6 from J; bases not matched to a gene: 6. The CDR3 is CASSFPGLAGGGNEQFF. Written as DNA, the CDR3 is TGTGCCAGCAGCTTCCCGGGACTAGCGGGGGGAGGCAATGAGCAGTTCTTC.

In its sample, this clonotype ranks as medium-sized. The V and J genes are TRBV4-1 and TRBJ1-1, with a possible D match to TRBD1 (5 bases). The CDR3 sequence is 13 residues long. V lost 7 bases to trimming and J lost 3 bases, with 12 bases between them. The germline V gene has CDR1 MGHRA and CDR2 YSYEKL. This chain's CDR3 is CASIGQGDTEAFF. Here the CDR3 DNA reads TGCGCCAGCATAGGGCAGGGAGACACTGAAGCTTTCTTT.

This clonotype is classed as medium-sized (0.01 to 0.1%). The gene calls are TRBV14 and TRBJ1-1; D remains ambiguous. The CDR3 sequence is 14 residues long. V lost 1 base and J 11 bases, leaving 17 bases between the germline ends. Germline loops: CDR1 SGHDN, CDR2 FVKESK. CDR3 nucleotide sequence: TGTGCCAGCAGCCAAGGTAGATCCTACGGTGAGGCTTTCTTT. It yields the protein CASSQGRSYGEAFF. The whole variable domain, filled in from reference TRBV14 and TRBJ1-1, reads EAGVTQFPSHSVIEKGQTVTLRCDPISGHDNLYWYRRVMGKEIKFLLHFVKESKQDESGMPNNRFLAERTGGTYSTLKVQPAELEDSGVYFCASSQGRSYGEAFFGQGTRLTVV.

This clonotype is judged medium-sized. V and J are TRBV5-6 and TRBJ1-2, with D uncertain. This CDR3 comprises 13 residues. Trimming removed 2 bases from V and 7 bases from J, with 12 bases in between. Germline V lookup: CDR1 SGHDT, CDR2 YYEEEE. This chain's CDR3 is CASSFDRQLGYTF. The CDR3, as DNA: TGTGCCAGCAGCTTCGACCGACAACTTGGCTACACCTTC.